The 15 T cell receptor beta chains reported below all come from one sample, sequenced in a study of naive and memory T cell subsets. Notes on the study in general: A few larger clonotypes appeared in naive repertoires, especially CD8, possibly memory cells re-expressing CD45RA.

Both TRBC1 and TRBC2 were covered by a beta constant-region primer of two equimolar oligonucleotides. Four rounds of PCR amplified the ligated cDNA using nested alpha and beta constant-region primers plus SP2. TCRdb passed the UMI-ligation and nested PCR reads through MiXCR, listing each CDR3 protein once. This table has approximately 150,000 distinct CDR3 sequences, roughly 23% appearing once. The antigens these receptors bind are not known. Source material: naive CD4+ T cells from blood. The receptors derive from a human donor in good health.

This clonotype was seen a few times. V and J are TRBV3-1 and TRBJ2-4; D ambiguous. The CDR3 consists of 15 residues. Germline values: CDR1 LGHDT, CDR2 YNNKEL (reference sequence). Deletions cut 1 base from V and 0 bases from J, with 7 bases between. The CDR3 protein is CASSQAVLAKNIQYF. In DNA, the CDR3 is TGTGCCAGCAGCCAAGCGGTTCTAGCCAAAAACATTCAGTACTTC. The complete variable domain, with remaining parts taken from reference TRBV3-1 and TRBJ2-4, reads DTAVSQTPKYLVTQMGNDKSIKCEQNLGHDTMYWYKQDSKKFLKIMFSYNNKELIINETVPNRFSPKSPDKAHLNLHINSLELGDSAVYFCASSQAVLAKNIQYFGAGTRLSVL.

In this sample, this clonotype turned up many times. The V gene is TRBV20-1, the J gene TRBJ2-3; the D call may be TRBD1 or TRBD2 (7 bases each). CDR1 and CDR2 (germline): DFQATT, SNEGSKA (reference sequence). Trimming removed 5 bases from V and 2 bases from J, with 17 bases in between. The length of the CDR3 is 15 residues. The CDR3 DNA reads TGCAGTGCTTTTCCGACAGGGAGGGACACAGATACGCAGTATTTT. The encoded protein is CSAFPTGRDTDTQYF.

This clonotype came up many times. The J gene is TRBJ2-3, the V gene TRBV2; possibly TRBD1 for D (6 bases). The CDR3 covers 15 residues. The V gene lost 6 bases and the J gene lost 3 bases, with 16 bases spanning the gap. Germline values: CDR1 SNHLY, CDR2 FYNNEI. This CDR3 is CASRKQGVGTDTQYF. DNA for the CDR3: TGTGCCAGCAGGAAACAGGGTGTCGGAACAGATACGCAGTATTTT.

This clonotype was seen at least ten times. This chain joins TRBV10-3 and TRBJ2-4, with D tentatively TRBD1 or TRBD2 (5 bases each). The V gene's germline CDR1 is ENHRY and CDR2 SYGVKD. Deletions cut 4 bases from V and 3 bases from J, with 13 bases between. This CDR3 is built from 15 residues. The CDR3 sequence is CAISAPGRLKNIQYF. In DNA, the CDR3 is TGTGCCATCAGTGCCCCGGGGCGCCTCAAAAACATTCAGTACTTC.

This clonotype was picked up one time. The CDR3: CASKQSGNPYEQYF. CDR3 nucleotides: TGTGCCAGCAAACAGTCAGGGAATCCCTACGAGCAGTACTTC. The rearrangement joins TRBV12-3 or TRBV12-4 to TRBJ2-7; weak D call: TRBD1 (5 bases). Trimming shortened V by 7 bases and J by 2 bases, and 15 bases separated the two germline ends. This CDR3 is 14 amino acids long.

The J gene is TRBJ2-3, the V gene TRBV28; perhaps TRBD2 as D (5 bases). CDR3 length equals 13 residues. The V end was cut by 6 bases, the J end by 4 bases, with 11 bases between. Germline CDR1 and CDR2: MDHEN and SYDVKM. The CDR3: CASRAGGSDTQYF. CDR3 sequence (DNA): TGTGCCAGCAGGGCGGGTGGGTCAGATACGCAGTATTTT. Combining the CDR3 with reference TRBV28 and TRBJ2-3 gives the whole variable domain DVKVTQSSRYLVKRTGEKVFLECVQDMDHENMFWYRQDPGLGLRLIYFSYDVKMKEKGDIPEGYSVSREKKERFSLILESASTNQTSMYLCASRAGGSDTQYFGPGTRLTVL.

The CDR3 DNA reads as TGCGCCAGCAGCTTGCGGGGGGCGAACACCGGGGAGCTGTTTTTT. It codes for CASSLRGANTGELFF. This sequence joins TRBV5-1 and TRBJ2-2, with 7 bases lining up with TRBD2. Germline V gene data show CDR1 as SGHRS and CDR2 as YFSETQ. This CDR3 is 15 amino acids long. Trimming cost V 1 base and J 0 bases; bases outside gene matches: 0.

The rearrangement joins TRBV2 to TRBJ2-1, with 7 bases matching TRBD2. Germline V gives CDR1 SNHLY, CDR2 FYNNEI. V shed 7 bases, J shed 3 bases, and the junction held 6 bases outside the gene matches. The CDR3 covers 14 residues. CDR3 nucleotides: TGTGCCAGCATTTGGGGCGGGGGCTACAATGAGCAGTTCTTC. Translated, it gives CASIWGGGYNEQFF.

In this sample, this clonotype turned up many times. The chain couples TRBV3-1 to TRBJ2-1; D gene uncertain. Between the trimmed V and J ends, which lost 5 bases and 0 bases, there was a span of 11 bases. The CDR3 consists of 15 residues. The germline gives CDR1 LGHDT, CDR2 YNNKEL (reference sequence). This CDR3 is CASSDGLNSYNEQFF. CDR3 coding DNA: TGTGCCAGCAGCGATGGATTGAACTCCTACAATGAGCAGTTCTTC.

This clonotype was seen ten or more times. The chain joins TRBV7-2 to TRBJ2-1; D uncertain. CDR1 and CDR2 from the germline V gene are SGHTA and FQGNSA. V shed 2 bases and J shed 6 bases, with 8 bases lying between them. The CDR3 runs to 13 residues. CDR3 residues: CASSLMGSNEQFF. The CDR3 DNA reads as TGTGCCAGCAGCTTAATGGGAAGCAATGAGCAGTTCTTC.

This clonotype was found many times. The chain combines TRBV13 with TRBJ2-5; 7 bases map to TRBD1. This CDR3 has 16 amino acids. Germline V gene data show CDR1 as PRHDT and CDR2 as FYEKMQ (reference sequence). J gave up 3 bases and V 2 bases, and 9 bases lay outside the gene matches. The CDR3: CASSLSSQGIKETQYF. CDR3 in DNA: TGTGCCAGCAGCTTATCCTCACAGGGGATTAAAGAGACCCAGTACTTC.

This clonotype was seen a handful of times. The V call is TRBV7-2, the J call TRBJ2-4; 11 bases are a match to TRBD2. The CDR3 contains 17 residues. Germline V gene sequence: CDR1 SGHTA, CDR2 FQGNSA. The V and J ends lost 0 bases and 3 bases, in that order; junction bases with no gene match: 4. This CDR3 reads CASSLAGLADYKNIQYF. In nucleotides, the CDR3 is TGTGCCAGCAGCTTAGCGGGACTAGCGGACTACAAAAACATTCAGTACTTC.

This clonotype was counted a few times. The rearrangement links TRBV6-5 to TRBJ1-1, with D tentatively TRBD1 (5 bases). CDR3 length: 12 amino acids. Germline V gives CDR1 MNHEY, CDR2 SVGAGI. Trimming took 3 bases from V and 7 from J, leaving 9 bases between them. The CDR3 nucleotides read TGTGCCAGCAGTTATCTGCAGGGTGAAGCTTTCTTT. This encodes CASSYLQGEAFF.

This clonotype was picked up a small number of times. The chain couples TRBV5-1 to TRBJ1-2, with TRBD1 identical over 8 bases. Looked up from germline, CDR1 is SGHRS and CDR2 is YFSETQ. There are 15 residues in the CDR3. V lost 0 bases to trimming and J lost 6 bases; unmatched junction nucleotides: 7. In nucleotides, the CDR3 is TGCGCCAGCAGCTTGGGTGGACAGGGTACCCATGGCTACACCTTC. Protein sequence: CASSLGGQGTHGYTF.

This clonotype was seen more than once but under ten times. The gene calls are TRBV29-1 and TRBJ2-7; D possibly matches TRBD1 or TRBD2 (5 bases each). Trimming left V 4 bases short and J 3 bases short, with 13 bases between. The CDR3 consists of 13 residues. Germline V gives CDR1 SQVTM, CDR2 ANQGSEA. The CDR3 DNA is TGCAGCGTTGGAGGGGTTCAGGGCTACGAGCAGTACTTC. This translates into CSVGGVQGYEQYF.